This TCR beta chain is drawn from a study of T cell responses to AZD1222 COVID-19 vaccine. TCRdb's table, derived via immunoSEQ multiplex PCR, lists solely in-frame clones and lacks some. The sample holds 170,000 or so clones, about 93% seen once. Findings and limits, study-wide: A mostly white British donor set with more females was recruited, and clonal diversity was possibly underestimated. Close to half of all spike-specific TCRs reportedly target regions of the variants that are unmutated.

On this clone: Its antigen is currently unknown.

Per the germline V gene, CDR1 is LGHDT and CDR2 is YNNKEL (reference sequence). V dropped 4 bases and J dropped 1; count of bases not matched to a gene: 3. There are 16 residues in the CDR3. The sequence derives from an adult who received the MenACWY meningococcal vaccine as a control. Sequencing used peripheral blood, obtained 28 days after the second dose of the MenACWY control vaccine. The chain couples TRBV3-1 (or the pseudogene TRBV3-2) to TRBJ2-2; 10 bases line up with TRBD1. The CDR3 reads CASSRGDRGNTGELFF. CDR3 nucleotide sequence: TGTGCCAGCAGCCGAGGGGACAGGGGGAACACCGGGGAGCTGTTTTTT.